The 11 T cell receptor beta chains below come from one sample, sequenced in a study of blood T cells in healthy people across ages. A J-beta primer mix and a sample-barcoded 5' primer were used in a second PCR of roughly 6 to 11 cycles. TCRdb itself ran the 5' RACE reads through MiXCR, one entry per CDR3 protein. The data contain fewer than 1,000,000 distinct CDR3 sequences, under 45% of them seen just once; the ten biggest clones take up approximately 20%. Sequencing was done on a sample of blood. These TCRs come from a man aged 55-75 years in good health.

The chain employs TRBV20-1 and TRBJ1-4; 9 bases are a match to TRBD1. Per the germline V gene, CDR1 is DFQATT and CDR2 is SNEGSKA (reference sequence). This CDR3 is 15 amino acids long. J was trimmed by 5 bases and V by 3 bases; bases with no gene match: 7. Here the CDR3 reads CSARAPGTGNEKLFF. Here the CDR3 DNA reads TGCAGTGCTAGGGCCCCCGGGACAGGGAATGAAAAACTGTTTTTT.

About this clonotype: One junction end disagrees with the germline gene, perhaps due to a read error. This chain joins TRBV12-3 or TRBV12-4 and TRBJ2-6; D might be TRBD1 or TRBD2, each matching 5 bases. The CDR3 length is 16 residues. The CDR3 sequence is CASSSLGPSGANILTF. The CDR3 bases are TGTGCCAGCAGTTCCTTGGGACCCTCTGGGGCCAACATCCTGACTTTC.

The chain is built from TRBV6-1 and TRBJ2-4, with 9 bases aligning to TRBD1. With V trimmed by 4 bases and J by 8 bases, 9 bases remained unmatched. This CDR3 has 15 residues. Germline V gives CDR1 MNHNS, CDR2 SASEGT. Written as DNA, the CDR3 is TGTGCCAGCAGTGCGCAAACAGGGGGCGCGTACATTCAGTACTTC. Protein: CASSAQTGGAYIQYF.

The chain recombines TRBV24-1 with TRBJ1-2; TRBD1 agrees at 8 bases. Trimming cost V 4 bases and J 0 bases; bases outside gene matches: 12. CDR1 KGHDR and CDR2 SFDVKD come from the germline V gene. This CDR3 spans 18 amino acids. CDR3 loop: CATSDPISDRESNYGYTF. CDR3 nucleotides: TGTGCCACCAGTGACCCAATCTCGGACAGGGAGTCTAACTATGGCTACACCTTC.

In its sample, this clonotype was seen a few times. The gene calls are TRBV6-2 or TRBV6-3 and TRBJ2-3; possible D gene TRBD1, 6 bases. CDR1 MNHEY and CDR2 SVGEGT come from the germline V gene. V was shortened by 6 bases and J by 1 base, with 14 bases between the two germline ends. The CDR3 is 15 amino acids. The CDR3: CASSPQGHRTDTQYF. DNA for the CDR3: TGTGCCAGCAGCCCGCAGGGACATCGCACAGATACGCAGTATTTT.

The V call is TRBV2, the J call TRBJ1-4, with 8 positions matching TRBD1. In germline, CDR1 is SNHLY, CDR2 FYNNEI. The V and J ends lost 10 bases and 5 bases, in that order; junction bases with no gene match: 6. CDR3 length: 13 amino acids. For the CDR3, the DNA is TGTGCCACCAGGGACAGGCGAAATGAAAAACTGTTTTTT. It codes for CATRDRRNEKLFF. The variable domain in full, with the rest retrieved from reference TRBV2 and TRBJ1-4, is EPEVTQTPSHQVTQMGQEVILRCVPISNHLYFYWYRQILGQKVEFLVSFYNNEISEKSEIFDDQFSVERPDGSNFTLKIRSTKLEDSAMYFCATRDRRNEKLFFGSGTQLSVL.

The rearrangement links TRBV20-1 to TRBJ1-2, with 9 positions matching TRBD1. There are 12 residues in the CDR3. J was trimmed by 8 bases and V by 6 bases; bases with no gene match: 7. In germline, CDR1 is DFQATT, CDR2 SNEGSKA (reference sequence). As DNA, the CDR3 is TGCAGTGCGCGGGACAGGGTTGAGGGCTACACCTTC. It codes for CSARDRVEGYTF.

The gene calls are TRBV5-1 and TRBJ2-2, with 7 bases matching TRBD2. The J segment lost 0 bases and the V segment lost 3 bases, leaving 2 bases of the junction unmatched. Looked up from germline, CDR1 is SGHRS and CDR2 is YFSETQ. The CDR3 extends over 15 amino acids. The CDR3 protein is CASSSGLPNTGELFF. In nucleotides, the CDR3 is TGCGCCAGCAGCTCGGGACTACCGAACACCGGGGAGCTGTTTTTT.

The sample holds one count of this clonotype. The DNA of the CDR3 is TGTGCCAGCAGTTCAGGACTAGCGGGGTTTTTGTCAGATACGCAGTATTTT. Translating it yields CASSSGLAGFLSDTQYF. The J gene is TRBJ2-3, the V gene TRBV6-2 or TRBV6-3; 12 positions agree with TRBD2. This CDR3 region has 17 residues. Germline CDR1 is MNHEY and CDR2 is SVGEGT. Losses at the gene ends were 4 bases for V and 4 bases for J; bases not matched to a gene: 9.

A few counts support this clonotype. V usage is TRBV6-6 and J usage is TRBJ2-5; D is possibly TRBD2 (6 bases). V was shortened by 2 bases and J by 7 bases, with 11 bases between the two germline ends. Germline CDR1 MNHNY, CDR2 SVGAGI (reference sequence). The CDR3 has 13 residues. CDR3 bases: TGTGCCAGCAGTTACACAACCGGGGGGACCCAGTACTTC. Residues: CASSYTTGGTQYF.

In this sample, this clonotype turned up many times. The chain couples TRBV29-1 to TRBJ2-3, with D possibly matching TRBD2 (5 bases). Trimming shortened V by 1 base and J by 4 bases, and 18 bases separated the two germline ends. Germline CDR1 and CDR2: SQVTM and ANQGSEA. This CDR3 has 16 amino acids. As DNA, the CDR3 is TGCAGCGTTGAAGGTTCGTGGGGAGACGCCCCAGATACGCAGTATTTT. Encoded protein: CSVEGSWGDAPDTQYF.